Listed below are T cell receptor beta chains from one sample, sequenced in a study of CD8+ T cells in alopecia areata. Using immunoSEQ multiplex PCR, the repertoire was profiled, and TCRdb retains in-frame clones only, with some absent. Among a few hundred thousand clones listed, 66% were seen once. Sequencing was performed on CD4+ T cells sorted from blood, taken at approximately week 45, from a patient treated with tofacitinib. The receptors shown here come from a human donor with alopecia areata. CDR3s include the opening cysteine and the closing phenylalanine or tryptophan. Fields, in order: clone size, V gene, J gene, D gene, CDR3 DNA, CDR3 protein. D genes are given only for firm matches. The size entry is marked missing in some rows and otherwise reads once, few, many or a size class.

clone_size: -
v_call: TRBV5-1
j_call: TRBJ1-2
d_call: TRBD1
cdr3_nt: TGCGCCAGCAGCCCTGGGACAGGGGATGGCTACACCTTC
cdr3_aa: CASSPGTGDGYTF

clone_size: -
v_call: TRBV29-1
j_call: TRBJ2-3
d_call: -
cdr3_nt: TGCAGCGTAGACAGAACAGATACGCAGTATTTT
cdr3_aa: CSVDRTDTQYF

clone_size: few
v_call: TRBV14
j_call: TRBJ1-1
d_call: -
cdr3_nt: TGTGCCAGCAGCCCGAGGGGGGAAATAGCTTTCTTT
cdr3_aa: CASSPRGEIAFF

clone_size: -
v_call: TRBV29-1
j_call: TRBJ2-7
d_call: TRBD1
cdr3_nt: TGCAGCGTTGAGGCCGGACAGGGGGTAGGTAGGCAGTACTTC
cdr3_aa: CSVEAGQGVGRQYF

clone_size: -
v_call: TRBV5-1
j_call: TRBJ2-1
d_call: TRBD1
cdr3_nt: TGCGCCAGCAGGACTACAGGGGACAATGAGCAGTTCTTC
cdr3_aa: CASRTTGDNEQFF

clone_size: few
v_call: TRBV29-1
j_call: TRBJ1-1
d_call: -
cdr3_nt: TGCAGCGGACATATCGGGGGGCGTACTGAAGCTTTCTTT
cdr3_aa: CSGHIGGRTEAFF

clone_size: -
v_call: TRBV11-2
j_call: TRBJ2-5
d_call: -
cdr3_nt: TGTGCCAGCAGCCCGCACCAGGGGGGTCGGGAGACCCAGTACTTC
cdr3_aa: CASSPHQGGRETQYF

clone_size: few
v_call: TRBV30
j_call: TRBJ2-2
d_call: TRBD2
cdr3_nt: TGTGCCTGGAACGGGTTCGGACTAGCGGGGGTCAACACCGGGGAGCTGTTTTTT
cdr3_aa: CAWNGFGLAGVNTGELFF

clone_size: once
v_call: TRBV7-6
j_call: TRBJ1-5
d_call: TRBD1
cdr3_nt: TGTGCCAGCAGCTTATTTGACAGGGGGTTTCAGCCCCAGCATTTT
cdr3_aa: CASSLFDRGFQPQHF

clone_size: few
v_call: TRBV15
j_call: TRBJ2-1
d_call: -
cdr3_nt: TGTGCCACCAGCGGGGGTCGGTGGCCCTACAATGAGCAGTTCTTC
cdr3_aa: CATSGGRWPYNEQFF

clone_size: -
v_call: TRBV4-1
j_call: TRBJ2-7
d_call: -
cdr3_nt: TGCGCCAGCAGCCCCGGCACAGGGATGGTGACCTACGAGCAGTACTTC
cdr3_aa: CASSPGTGMVTYEQYF

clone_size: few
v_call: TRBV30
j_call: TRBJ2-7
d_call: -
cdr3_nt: TGTGCCTGGAGGACAGGCCGCGAGCAGTACTTC
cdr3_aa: CAWRTGREQYF

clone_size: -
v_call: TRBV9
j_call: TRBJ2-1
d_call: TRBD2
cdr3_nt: TGTGCCAGCAGCGTAACCTTAACGCGGGGGGGCGAAGATGAGCAGTTCTTC
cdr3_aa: CASSVTLTRGGEDEQFF

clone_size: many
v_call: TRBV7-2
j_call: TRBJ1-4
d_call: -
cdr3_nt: TGTGCCAGCAGCGGCGGACCTAATGAAAAACTGTTTTTT
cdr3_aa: CASSGGPNEKLFF

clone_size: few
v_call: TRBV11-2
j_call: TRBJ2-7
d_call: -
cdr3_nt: TGTGCCAGCAGTCTTGGACCAAAGGGTCTCTACGAGCAGTACTTC
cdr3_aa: CASSLGPKGLYEQYF

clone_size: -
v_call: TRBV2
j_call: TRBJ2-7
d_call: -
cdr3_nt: TGTGCCAGCAGTCCGGGGAGATACGAGCAGTACTTC
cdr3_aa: CASSPGRYEQYF

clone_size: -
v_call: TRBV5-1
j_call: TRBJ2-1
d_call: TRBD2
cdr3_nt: TGCGCCAGCAGCCGCGGACTAGCGGGGGACAATGAGCAGTTCTTC
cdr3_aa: CASSRGLAGDNEQFF

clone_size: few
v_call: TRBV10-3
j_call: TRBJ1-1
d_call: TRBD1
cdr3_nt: TGTGCCAGCAGAGACAGGGCGGCCACTGAAGCTTTCTTT
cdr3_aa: CASRDRAATEAFF

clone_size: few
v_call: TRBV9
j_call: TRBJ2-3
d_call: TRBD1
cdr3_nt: TGTGCCAGCAGCGCCCGGGACAGTGGGGTGCTTAACCCAGATACGCAGTATTTT
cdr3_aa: CASSARDSGVLNPDTQYF

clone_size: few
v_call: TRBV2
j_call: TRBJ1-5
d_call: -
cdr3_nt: TGTGCCACCCAGTTCTCGTCGGGGATGAATCAGCCCCAGCATTTT
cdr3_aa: CATQFSSGMNQPQHF

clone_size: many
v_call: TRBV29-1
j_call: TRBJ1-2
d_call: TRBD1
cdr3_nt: TGCAGCGTTGCTGGACAGGGTGGAAACCTCTATGGCTACACCTTC
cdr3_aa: CSVAGQGGNLYGYTF

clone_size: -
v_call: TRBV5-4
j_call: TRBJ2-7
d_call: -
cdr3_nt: TGTGCCAGCAGCCGGAAGGACACGATCTACGAGCAGTACTTC
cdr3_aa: CASSRKDTIYEQYF

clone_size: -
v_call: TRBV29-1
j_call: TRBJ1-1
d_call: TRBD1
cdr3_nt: TGCAGCGTTGATGAGGGGGCGCGGTCGCAAGCTTTCTTT
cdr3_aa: CSVDEGARSQAFF

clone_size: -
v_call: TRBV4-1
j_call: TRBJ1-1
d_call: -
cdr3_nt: TGCGCCAGCAGCCAGGAGAACACTGAAGCTTTCTTT
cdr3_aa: CASSQENTEAFF